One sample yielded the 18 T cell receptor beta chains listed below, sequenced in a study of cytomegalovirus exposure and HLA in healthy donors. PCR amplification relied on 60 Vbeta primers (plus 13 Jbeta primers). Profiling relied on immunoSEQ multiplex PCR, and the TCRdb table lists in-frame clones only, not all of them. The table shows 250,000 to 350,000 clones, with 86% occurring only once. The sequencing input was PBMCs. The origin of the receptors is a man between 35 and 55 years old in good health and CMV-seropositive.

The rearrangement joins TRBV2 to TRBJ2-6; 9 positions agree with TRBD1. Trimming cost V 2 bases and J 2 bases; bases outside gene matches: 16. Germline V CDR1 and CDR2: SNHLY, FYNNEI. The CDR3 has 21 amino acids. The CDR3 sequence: CASSERDDRGGLLTGANVLTF. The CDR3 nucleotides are TGTGCCAGCAGTGAACGGGACGACAGGGGGGGTTTGCTCACTGGGGCCAACGTCCTGACTTTC.

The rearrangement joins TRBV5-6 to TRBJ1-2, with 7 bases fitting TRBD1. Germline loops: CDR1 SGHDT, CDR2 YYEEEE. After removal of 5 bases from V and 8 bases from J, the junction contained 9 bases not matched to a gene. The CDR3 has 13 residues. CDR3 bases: TGTGCCAGCAGGCCGGACAGGTTTTTGGGCTACACCTTC. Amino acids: CASRPDRFLGYTF.

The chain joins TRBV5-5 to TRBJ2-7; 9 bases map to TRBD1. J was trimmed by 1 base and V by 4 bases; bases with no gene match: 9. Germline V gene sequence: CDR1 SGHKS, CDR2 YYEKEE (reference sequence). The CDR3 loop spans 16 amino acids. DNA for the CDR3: TGTGCCAGCAGCACTCCCGGGACAGGGAGATCCTACGAGCAGTACTTC. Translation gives CASSTPGTGRSYEQYF.

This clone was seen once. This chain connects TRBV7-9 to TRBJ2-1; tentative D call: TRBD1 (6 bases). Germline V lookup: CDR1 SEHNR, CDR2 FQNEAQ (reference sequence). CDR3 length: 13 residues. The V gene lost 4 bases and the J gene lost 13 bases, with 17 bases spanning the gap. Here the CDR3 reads CASSSPGTSVQFF. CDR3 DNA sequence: TGTGCCAGCAGCTCCCCCGGGACATCCGTACAGTTCTTC.

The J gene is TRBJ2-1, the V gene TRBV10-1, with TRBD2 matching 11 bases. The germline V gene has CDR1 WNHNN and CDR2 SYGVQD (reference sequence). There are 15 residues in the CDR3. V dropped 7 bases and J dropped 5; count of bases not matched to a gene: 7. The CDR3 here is CASNGTSGSDNEQFF. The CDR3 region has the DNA TGCGCCAGCAACGGAACTAGCGGGAGTGACAATGAGCAGTTCTTC.

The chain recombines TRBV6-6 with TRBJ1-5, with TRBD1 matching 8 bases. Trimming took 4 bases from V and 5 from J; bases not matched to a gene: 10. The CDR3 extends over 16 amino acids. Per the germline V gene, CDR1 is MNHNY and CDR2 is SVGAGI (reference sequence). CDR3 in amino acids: CASSFSRGQIDQPQHF. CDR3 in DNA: TGTGCCAGCAGTTTCTCCAGGGGGCAAATTGATCAGCCCCAGCATTTT.

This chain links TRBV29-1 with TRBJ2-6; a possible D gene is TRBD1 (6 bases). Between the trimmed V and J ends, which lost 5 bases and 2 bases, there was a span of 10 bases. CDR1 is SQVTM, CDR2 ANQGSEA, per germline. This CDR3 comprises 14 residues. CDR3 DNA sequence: TGCAGCGTTAACAGGGAGCCTGGGGCCAACGTCCTGACTTTC. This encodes CSVNREPGANVLTF.

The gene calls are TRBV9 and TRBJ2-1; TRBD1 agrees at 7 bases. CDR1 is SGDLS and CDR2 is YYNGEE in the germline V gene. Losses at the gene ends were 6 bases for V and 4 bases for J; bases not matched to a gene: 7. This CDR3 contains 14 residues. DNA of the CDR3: TGTGCCAGCAACAACAGGGGCACATACAATGAGCAGTTCTTC. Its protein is CASNNRGTYNEQFF.

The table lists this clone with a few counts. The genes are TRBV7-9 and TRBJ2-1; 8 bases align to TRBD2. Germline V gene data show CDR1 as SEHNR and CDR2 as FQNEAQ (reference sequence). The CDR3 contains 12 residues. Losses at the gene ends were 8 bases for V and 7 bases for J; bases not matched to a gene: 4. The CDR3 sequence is CASGGRRNEQFF. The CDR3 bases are TGTGCCAGCGGCGGGAGGAGGAATGAGCAGTTCTTC.

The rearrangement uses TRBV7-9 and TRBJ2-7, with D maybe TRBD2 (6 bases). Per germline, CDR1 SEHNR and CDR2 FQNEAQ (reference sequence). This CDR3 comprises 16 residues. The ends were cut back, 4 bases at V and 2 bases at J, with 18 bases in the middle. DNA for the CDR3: TGTGCCAGCAGCTCCGGGAAGGGACTGTCTACCTACGAGCAGTACTTC. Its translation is CASSSGKGLSTYEQYF. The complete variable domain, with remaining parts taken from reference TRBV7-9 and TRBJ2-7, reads DTGVSQNPRHKITKRGQNVTFRCDPISEHNRLYWYRQTLGQGPEFLTYFQNEAQLEKSRLLSDRFSAERPKGSFSTLEIQRTEQGDSAMYLCASSSGKGLSTYEQYFGPGTRLTVT.

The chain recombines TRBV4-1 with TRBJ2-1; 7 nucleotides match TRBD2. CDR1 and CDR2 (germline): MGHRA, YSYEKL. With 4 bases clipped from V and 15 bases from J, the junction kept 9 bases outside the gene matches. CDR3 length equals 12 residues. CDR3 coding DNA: TGCGCCAGCAGCCTTACTAGCGTGAGTATGTTCTTC. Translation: CASSLTSVSMFF.

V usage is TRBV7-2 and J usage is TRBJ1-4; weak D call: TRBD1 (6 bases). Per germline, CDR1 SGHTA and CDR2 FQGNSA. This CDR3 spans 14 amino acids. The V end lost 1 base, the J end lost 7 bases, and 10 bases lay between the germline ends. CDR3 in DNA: TGTGCCAGCAGCTTAGAGGGGGTGGGTGAAAAACTGTTTTTT. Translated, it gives CASSLEGVGEKLFF.

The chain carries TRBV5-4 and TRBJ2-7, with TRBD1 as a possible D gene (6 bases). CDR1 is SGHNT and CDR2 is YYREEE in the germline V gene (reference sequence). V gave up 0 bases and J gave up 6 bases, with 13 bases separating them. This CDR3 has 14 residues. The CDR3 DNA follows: TGTGCCAGCAGCTTGGATTTAGGGGGTCGCGAGCAGTACTTC. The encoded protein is CASSLDLGGREQYF.

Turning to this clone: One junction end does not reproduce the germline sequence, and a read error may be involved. The CDR3 bases are TGTGCCAGCAGTGAAGGTAGGAGTGTCAAGGTCTTC. Protein: CASSEGRSVKVF. The chain is built from TRBV2 and TRBJ2-1; D gene uncertain. CDR1 is SNHLY, CDR2 FYNNEI, per germline. The CDR3 is 12 residues long.

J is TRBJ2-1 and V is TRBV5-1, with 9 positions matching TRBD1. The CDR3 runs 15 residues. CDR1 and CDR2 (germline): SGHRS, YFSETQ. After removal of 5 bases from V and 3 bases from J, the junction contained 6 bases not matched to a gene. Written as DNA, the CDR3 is TGCGCCAGCAGTCCGGGACAGGGTTTCTACAATGAGCAGTTCTTC. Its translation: CASSPGQGFYNEQFF.

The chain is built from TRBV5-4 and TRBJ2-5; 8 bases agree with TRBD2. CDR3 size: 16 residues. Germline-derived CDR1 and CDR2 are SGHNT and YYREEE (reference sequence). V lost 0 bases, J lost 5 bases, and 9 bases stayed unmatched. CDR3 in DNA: TGTGCCAGCAGCTTGGGTCCCAGCGGGAGAAAGGAGACCCAGTACTTC. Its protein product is CASSLGPSGRKETQYF.

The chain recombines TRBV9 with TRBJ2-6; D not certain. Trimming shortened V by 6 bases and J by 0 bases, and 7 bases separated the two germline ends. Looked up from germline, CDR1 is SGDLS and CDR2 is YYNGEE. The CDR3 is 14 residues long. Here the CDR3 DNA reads TGTGCCAGCACGAGAGGCTCTGGGGCCAACGTCCTGACTTTC. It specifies CASTRGSGANVLTF.

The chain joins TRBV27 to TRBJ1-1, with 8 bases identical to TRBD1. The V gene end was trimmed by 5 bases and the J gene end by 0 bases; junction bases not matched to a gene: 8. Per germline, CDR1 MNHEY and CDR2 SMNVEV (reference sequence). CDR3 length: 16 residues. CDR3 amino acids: CASSPGNRGVNTEAFF. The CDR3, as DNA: TGTGCCAGCAGTCCGGGGAACAGGGGGGTGAACACTGAAGCTTTCTTT.